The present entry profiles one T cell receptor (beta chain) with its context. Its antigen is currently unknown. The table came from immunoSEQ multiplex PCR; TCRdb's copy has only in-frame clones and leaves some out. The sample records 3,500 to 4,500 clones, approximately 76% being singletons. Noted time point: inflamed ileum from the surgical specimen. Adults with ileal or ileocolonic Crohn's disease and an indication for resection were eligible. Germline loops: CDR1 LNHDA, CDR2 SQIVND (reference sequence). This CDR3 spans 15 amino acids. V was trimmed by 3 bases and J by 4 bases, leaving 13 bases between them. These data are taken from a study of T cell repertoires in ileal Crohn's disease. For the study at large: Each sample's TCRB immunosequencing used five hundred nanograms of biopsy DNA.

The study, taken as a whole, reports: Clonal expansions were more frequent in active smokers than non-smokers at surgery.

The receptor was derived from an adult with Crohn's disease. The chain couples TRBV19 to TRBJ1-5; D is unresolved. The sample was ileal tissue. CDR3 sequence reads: CASSISQELNQPQHF. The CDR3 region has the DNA TGTGCCAGTAGTATTAGTCAGGAACTTAATCAGCCCCAGCATTTT.